This T cell receptor (beta chain) was recovered during a study of OX40 agonist ivuxolimab in advanced cancers. Some background on the complete study: Ivuxolimab was a fully human IgG2 agonistic monoclonal antibody targeting the costimulatory receptor OX40 (CD134). The monotherapy dose-escalation portion (N ≈ 57 patients) of the phase I ivuxolimab trial is reported in the paper. Partial responses were achieved by three dose-escalation patients, of whom one had hepatocellular carcinoma and two had cutaneous melanoma. Peripheral TCRbeta sequencing aimed to test whether ivuxolimab altered TCR sequence diversity and caused clonal T-cell expansion. Of the roughly 52 dose-escalation patients, hepatocellular carcinoma was present in about 19, melanoma in approximately 15, renal cell carcinoma in 9 and head and neck cancer in 9. Intravenous ivuxolimab was administered to patients every 2 weeks at six dose levels: 0.01, 0.1, 0.3, 1.5, 3 and 10 mg/kg. Prior anti-PD-1, anti-PD-L1 or anti-CTLA-4 therapy was permitted, and 30% to 50% of dose-escalation patients had received checkpoint inhibitors. In the dose-escalation cohort, around 80% of patients were male, and the mean age was 60 years with a range of roughly 23 to 79. The research as a whole found: At doses from 0.1 to 3.0 mg/kg, clonal expansion was seen in both CD4+ and CD8+ blood T cells between baseline and week 6. After ivuxolimab, CD8+ T cells had more expanded clones than CD4+ T cells on average. Partial responders in the 0.1-3.0 mg/kg groups had among the lowest normalized peripheral clonal expansion, especially among CD8+ T cells. Low levels of normalized T-cell clonal expansion were also seen in some patients who did not respond. The antigen specificity of the clonally expanded peripheral T cells was not determined.

For this clone: It has no known antigen specificity. Base qualities are missing; no much larger clone stands one base away.

Patients with autoimmune disease history or receiving systemic immunosuppression were excluded from the trial. Peripheral blood for TCR sequencing was drawn from every dose cohort at baseline, at cycle 4 day 1 and at cycle 7 day 1. Samples came from an open-label, multicenter, first-in-human phase I dose-escalation trial of ivuxolimab. Adults with locally advanced or metastatic melanoma, renal cell carcinoma, hepatocellular carcinoma or head and neck squamous cell carcinoma were enrolled in the trial. Before TCR sequencing, CD4+ and CD8+ T cells were separately sorted from peripheral blood. For sequencing of the TCRbeta CDR3 region, genomic DNA was extracted from the sorted cells. The immunoSEQ Assay was used for sequencing of TCRbeta CDR3 regions. What TCRdb holds here is the immuneACCESS table cut down to in-frame rearrangements. Part of the clones is not present; checked against another copy, under half of the missing clones reflect an unresolved V gene, and the others are unexplained. Present in this sample are about 96,000 clones, approximately 84% of which were seen just once. The top ten clones comprise approximately 6.3% of the sample.

According to the germline V gene (reference sequence), CDR1 reads SEHNR and CDR2 reads FQNEAQ. The CDR3 goes from the cysteine to the phenylalanine over 13 residues. CDR3 DNA is the only sequence kept; it has 39 bases, read in frame from the first base. V sheds 1 base and J sheds 7 bases, leaving 7 bases between their ends. Recombination linked TRBV7-9 to TRBJ1-4; the D gene lacks a confident call. The source is an adult with an advanced solid tumor such as melanoma, head and neck, liver or kidney cancer. The sequencing used CD4+ or CD8+ T cells sorted from blood, collected in a trial of the OX40 agonist ivuxolimab. The DNA reads TGTGCCAGCAGCTTAGAAGGGCTTGAAAAACTGTTTTTT. This is translated as CASSLEGLEKLFF.